This TCR beta chain came from a study of blood T cell repertoires in COVID-19. The protocol was immunoSEQ multiplex PCR, while the TCRdb copy is restricted to in-frame clones and leaves out a portion. Of a few hundred thousand clones listed, more than 70% were seen once; the top ten hold 0.95% to 1.5%. Germline V lookup: CDR1 KGHSH, CDR2 LQKENI. This CDR3 has 14 amino acids. Trimming cost V 3 bases and J 6 bases; bases outside gene matches: 3. Clinical histories supplied by participants themselves formed the basis of cohort assignment. The TCR sequence derives from a middle-aged woman with acute COVID-19. Sequencing input: PBMCs or T cells enriched from blood (not recorded which). This sequence joins TRBV18 and TRBJ1-1, with TRBD1 matching 11 bases. The CDR3: CASSPSGQGAEAFF. CDR3 DNA: TGTGCCAGCTCACCCTCGGGACAGGGGGCTGAAGCTTTCTTT.